The present entry profiles one T cell receptor beta chain with its context. Its antigen remains unidentified. No much larger clonotype is one base removed from it; base qualities were not supplied. The source of the sample is a study of cytomegalovirus exposure and HLA in healthy donors (dated by TCRdb to 2015 to 2018). For the wider study: According to an earlier analysis of around 600 of the donors, about 180 million T cells yielded 95 million to 140 million unique TCR beta sequences and more than 250 Gb of sequence data. The study combined high-throughput TCR immunosequencing, statistical association of individual TCRs with disease status, and machine learning to predict cytomegalovirus infection status. Among 300 to 500 genotyped donors of the cohort, an average of approximately 240,000 unique TCR beta nucleotide sequences was sequenced per donor, of which about 20% were non-productive. Alongside the repertoire data, information on donor age, sex, ethnicity and CMV serostatus was compiled. A later analysis re-examined previously published TCR beta repertoires from hundreds of donors and added high-resolution HLA genotyping to investigate patterns of TCR occurrence. An earlier analysis of 587 of the donors used high-throughput TCR beta sequencing to judge whether each TCR beta V gene segment behaved as functional or pseudogenic. The genetic ancestry cluster associated with self-reported Caucasian donors included about 84% of the roughly 400 genotyped donors. The later analysis used no new phenotypic data to find candidate immune exposures, relying instead on TCR beta sequences and their occurrence across donors. The study was designed to test whether signatures of past pathogen exposure could be identified by cataloging public T cell receptors. An early release covering 550 to 650 HLA-typed donors comprised approximately 290 gigabases of sequencing data and 65 million to 100 million unique TCR sequences. Using immunosequencing, the study profiled T cell repertoires from 550 to 750 subjects and related those repertoires to cytomegalovirus serostatus. In a later genetic analysis, genome-wide SNP genotypes for about three fifths of the roughly 670 donors were used, and that subset was treated as a discovery cohort. Because of strong linkage in the cohort, roughly five DR-DQ haplotypes were treated as single units for association and clustering. The number of donors typed differed by locus, with roughly 629-640 for A, B, C, DRB1 and DQB1, 522 for DQA1, nearly 610 for DPA1, and around 430 for DPB1. Both class I and class II loci were covered by HLA typing, at four-digit resolution. In addition to the first cohort of several hundred subjects, a separate validation cohort of 120 different subjects was used. Every discovery cohort repertoire had been produced on one sequencing platform.

The cohort comprised several hundred healthy bone marrow donors. All cohort members were sampled while nominally healthy, although unrecorded immune exposures were likely present. The donor tested CMV seronegative, placing the donor among the roughly 340 seronegative members of the cohort. A peripheral blood sample was collected from each donor, and TCR beta sequencing was performed on peripheral blood mononuclear cells. The Qiagen DNeasy Blood Extraction Kit was used to extract genomic DNA from the blood cell samples. The study at large found these results: The earlier analysis of 587 of the donors excluded some 16 rarely observed V segments, including chromosome 9 orphons, because counts were too low. According to a later analysis, TCR association rates differed among HLA loci, with DRB1 alleles showing the most associated TCRs and HLA-C alleles showing the fewest. A later genetic analysis reported fewer N-insertions in productive TCRs among donors in an Asian-associated ancestry cluster than the roughly 690-donor mean. The sequencing pipeline was judged likely to have produced a cluster of highly shared sequence variants as a technical artifact. Because HLA typing was missing for some donors at each locus, association tests included only the typed subset. The presence/absence analyses assumed that sequencing depth was roughly uniform across donors, and that assumption may not be true. Three of the identified cytomegalovirus-associated TCR beta chains were confirmed in vitro to be specific for cytomegalovirus antigens. At a false discovery rate of 0.05, a later analysis linked 15,000 to 20,000 TCR beta sequences to specific HLA alleles. In a later analysis, HLA-associated TCR beta chains showed more clonal expansion and lower generation probabilities than non-associated chains that were equally common. Correlated functional status among segregating V segments might reflect linkage disequilibrium, but an unknown experimental factor could not be ruled out. The study listed over 150 TCR beta chains as associated with cytomegalovirus. Cytomegalovirus status was reported to be diagnosed by the classifier with high specificity and sensitivity in both the original and validation cohorts. Some IMGT-functional V segments, including TRBV6-2 and TRBV6-3, could not be told apart with the 87-base-pair reads, so those segments were excluded. The authors suggested that the approach could potentially be generalized to other disease states and immunological phenotypes. In a later analysis, most CMV-associated TCR beta chains were found to appear HLA-restricted, with HLA associations seemingly driven largely by CMV exposure. A further reported finding was that TCR beta sequences accurately predicted the HLA-A and HLA-B alleles for most subjects in the first cohort. The cohort was sequenced for TCR beta chains only, and without alpha or paired-chain data the features that could be detected were limited. In an earlier analysis of approximately 600 of the donors, most TCR beta V segments were observed in productive rearrangements about 90% or about 30% of the time, broadly matching IMGT annotations. For the cohort, immune exposure information was limited to CMV serostatus. In a later genetic analysis, a missense DCLRE1C variant was associated with V-gene and J-gene trimming of TCR beta chains, and the association was replicated in an independent cohort. When HLA alleles, especially DR and DQ, strongly co-occurred, attributing TCR associations to individual alleles was difficult. A later analysis reported that several top co-occurrence clusters appeared linked to parvovirus B19, influenza, CMV and Epstein-Barr virus. Across donors, most TCR sequences were observed very rarely, whereas some public TCRs were present in many individuals.

Receptors were amplified or captured by the immunoSEQ multiplex PCR assay. The multiplex PCR relied on a mix of 60 forward primers for TCR Vbeta segments and 13 reverse primers for TCR Jbeta segments. Amplification of the CDR3 region of rearranged TCR beta genes was performed with a multiplex PCR assay on genomic DNA. On the Illumina HiSeq System, the amplified TCR beta libraries were sequenced as 87-base-pair reads. The authors' analysis ran thus. A later analysis counted tens of millions of unique TCR beta chains across the 666 repertoires, and 10 million to 12 million of these chains were shared by at least two donors. Raw reads were error-corrected and collapsed into unique sequences by a nearest-neighbor algorithm in which closely related sequences were merged to remove PCR and sequencing errors. CDR3 sequences were aligned to IMGT reference sequences to assign V, D and J gene segments. For a sequence to be retained, a match of at least six nucleotides to both a V gene segment and a J gene segment was required. Rearrangements were classified as productive when the CDR3 lacked stop codons and remained in frame with V and J, and all other rearrangements were classified as non-productive. CDR3 was defined according to IMGT convention as the region running from the second conserved V-encoded cysteine to the conserved J-encoded phenylalanine. Sequences without an unambiguous match to a single V gene segment were excluded from the earlier analysis of 500 to 700 of the donors. An earlier analysis of 587 of the donors classified V segments as functional when productive rearrangements were above 56.7% and as segregating when the standard deviation between donors was above 5%. A statistical classification framework was built to diagnose cytomegalovirus status from the catalog of TCR beta chain sequences. A later analysis assigned V and J genes by comparing TCR nucleotide sequences with IMGT/GENE-DB human TR gene sequences. The TCRdist pipeline was used in a later analysis to assign CDR3 sequences and most-parsimonious VDJ recombination scenarios. A later analysis defined each TCR beta chain by its CDR3 amino acid sequence plus V-gene family, and excluded reads lacking a unique V-gene family. As a way to deal with suspected cross-contamination and a sequencing artifact, a later analysis dropped roughly 620 nucleotide sequences that were highly shared and had low generation probability. In a later analysis, a clonal expansion index was calculated for each public chain from normalized within-repertoire ranks of inferred template counts. In a later analysis, generation probabilities were computed with a VDJ recombination model fitted to out-of-frame rearrangements, and the resulting probabilities were checked against IGoR. Hypergeometric tests were used in a later analysis to score TCR-TCR, TCR-HLA and TCR-CMV co-occurrence, with a repertoire-size bias correction applied to the TCR pairs. False discovery rates were estimated in a later analysis by permuting HLA or CMV assignments 20 times. In a later analysis, co-occurring TCRs were grouped using DBSCAN, and TCRdist sequence similarity was added for clustering within HLA-allele-positive subsets. Co-occurrence clustering excluded repertoires with fewer than 30,000 or more than 120,000 public chains, plus five with anomalous nucleotide sharing. TCRdb limited this immuneACCESS table to in-frame rearrangements with V and J called. A share of clones is missing; checked studies link under half to unresolved V genes, and the rest is unexplained. The D gene and trimming were derived from the DNA, and the V and J assignments and clone size from that table. The sample profile shows under 200,000 clones; around 76% of them were found once. The top ten clones comprise roughly 1.5% of the sample.

There are 13 amino acids in the CDR3, from cysteine to phenylalanine inclusive. The only DNA kept is the CDR3, 39 bases in frame from the first base. For CDR1 and CDR2, the germline V gene lists SGHDT and YYEEEE. Trimming takes 3 bases from V and 6 bases from J, and the germline ends sit 9 bases apart. Sequenced input: PBMCs. The sequence is built from TRBV5-6 and TRBJ2-2; possibly the D gene is TRBD2, per 5 matching bases. The TCR sequence derives from a middle-aged man in good health and CMV-seronegative. The DNA sequence is as follows: TGTGCCAGCAGCTCGGGGTTGGCCGGGGAGCTGTTTTTT. This encodes CASSSGLAGELFF.